What follows are 26 T cell receptor beta chains derived from one specimen sequenced in a study of blood T cell repertoires in COVID-19. Assay: immunoSEQ multiplex PCR; the TCRdb copy retains only in-frame clones and omits some. Among 95,000 to 110,000 clones, around 90% were seen once, and the ten largest hold roughly 15%. The sequencing sample was made of peripheral blood. These receptors were taken from a woman of 80 years or more in a cohort sampled during active COVID-19.

This clone was seen a single time. V usage is TRBV5-1 and J usage is TRBJ1-1; D call uncertain. This CDR3 spans 13 amino acids. The germline V and J ends were trimmed by 4 bases and 3 bases, with 10 bases remaining between them. Germline CDR1 reads SGHRS; CDR2 reads YFSETQ. This chain's CDR3 is CASSPFPDTEAFF. CDR3 in DNA: TGCGCCAGCAGCCCGTTCCCCGACACTGAAGCTTTCTTT.

V gene TRBV12-3 or TRBV12-4 combines with J gene TRBJ2-1; a weak D match, TRBD2 (5 bases). The germline V and J ends were trimmed by 6 bases and 9 bases, with 15 bases remaining between them. This CDR3 has 13 residues. The CDR3 sequence is CASRAFTRGEQFF. DNA for the CDR3: TGTGCCAGCAGAGCCTTTACACGGGGTGAGCAGTTCTTC.

The J gene is TRBJ1-1, the V gene TRBV29-1, with no clear D. There are 13 residues in the CDR3. The ends were cut back, 7 bases at V and 1 base at J, with 13 bases in the middle. Looked up from germline, CDR1 is SQVTM and CDR2 is ANQGSEA. The CDR3 bases are TGCAGCGGGAAATCCGGGAGGAACACTGAAGCTTTCTTT. This encodes CSGKSGRNTEAFF.

The V gene is TRBV21-1, the J gene TRBJ2-1; whether TRBD1, the table's D call, matches the DNA was not checked. TRBV21-1 is an annotated pseudogene. This CDR3 has 16 residues. Here the CDR3 reads CASSARTGEIYNEQFF. DNA for the CDR3: TGTGCCAGCAGCGCAAGGACAGGGGAAATTTACAATGAGCAGTTCTTC.

This chain connects TRBV29-1 to TRBJ1-4; 11 bases map to TRBD1. Germline V lookup: CDR1 SQVTM, CDR2 ANQGSEA. V lost 3 bases to trimming and J lost 9 bases; unmatched junction nucleotides: 6. This CDR3 region has 14 residues. Here the CDR3 DNA reads TGCAGCGTTGACTCCGGGACAGGGGGAAAAAAACTGTTTTTT. Translation gives CSVDSGTGGKKLFF.

J is TRBJ2-7 and V is TRBV27; 7 positions match TRBD2. The germline gives CDR1 MNHEY, CDR2 SMNVEV (reference sequence). This CDR3 spans 14 amino acids. V trimming: 6 bases; J trimming: 4 bases; junction bases outside the gene matches: 9. DNA of the CDR3: TGTGCCAGCAGCCTTCGGGAGGCTAGGTACGAGCAGTACTTC. Amino acids: CASSLREARYEQYF.

This clone came up a few times. The chain recombines TRBV9 with TRBJ2-3, with 10 nucleotides matching TRBD2. The CDR3 length is 16 residues. V shed 4 bases, J shed 2 bases, and the junction held 7 bases outside the gene matches. Germline CDR1 reads SGDLS; CDR2 reads YYNGEE. CDR3 amino acids: CASSFSGGPPTDTQYF. CDR3 in DNA: TGTGCCAGCAGCTTTAGCGGGGGGCCCCCCACAGATACGCAGTATTTT.

The chain couples TRBV3-1 (or the pseudogene TRBV3-2) to TRBJ2-3, with a weak D call TRBD2 (6 bases). Germline values: CDR1 LGHDT, CDR2 YNNKEL (reference sequence). V lost 1 base and J lost 4, with 12 bases in between. The CDR3 sequence is 15 residues long. The CDR3 reads CASSQAEGYADTQYF. In nucleotides, the CDR3 is TGTGCCAGCAGCCAAGCGGAGGGGTATGCAGATACGCAGTATTTT.

CDR3 coding DNA: TGTGCCAGCATCTCAGCGGGAGTCGGGGAGCAGTTCTTC. This codes for CASISAGVGEQFF. The chain recombines TRBV6-5 with TRBJ2-1; 8 positions agree with TRBD2. The germline V gene has CDR1 MNHEY and CDR2 SVGAGI. Germline trimming cut 7 bases from V and 10 bases from J; bases unmatched to any gene: 9. This CDR3 comprises 13 residues.

The chain recombines TRBV5-1 with TRBJ2-7, with a tentative D call TRBD2 (5 bases). CDR1 SGHRS and CDR2 YFSETQ come from the germline V gene. Trimming stripped 0 bases from V and 7 bases from J, with 14 bases between. This CDR3 spans 14 amino acids. CDR3 sequence reads: CASSLGDITGEQYF. The CDR3 DNA follows: TGCGCCAGCAGCTTGGGTGATATTACGGGAGAGCAGTACTTC.

This chain uses TRBV9 with TRBJ2-1, with D maybe TRBD2 (6 bases). Germline V CDR1 and CDR2: SGDLS, YYNGEE. This CDR3 contains 14 residues. The ends were cut back, 4 bases at V and 7 bases at J, with 15 bases in the middle. The chain's CDR3 is CASSSKGLTNEQFF. In DNA form, the CDR3 reads TGTGCCAGCAGCTCAAAAGGACTAACGAATGAGCAGTTCTTC. Looking up the rest from reference TRBV9 and TRBJ2-1 gives the full variable domain: DSGVTQTPKHLITATGQRVTLRCSPRSGDLSVYWYQQSLDQGLQFLIQYYNGEERAKGNILERFSAQQFPDLHSELNLSSLELGDSALYFCASSSKGLTNEQFFGPGTRLTVL.

This chain's CDR3 is CASSEAGGWNEQFF. The DNA of the CDR3 is TGCGCCAGCAGTGAGGCGGGGGGGTGGAATGAGCAGTTCTTC. The genes are TRBV10-1 and TRBJ2-1; 9 nucleotides agree with TRBD2. V shed 2 bases and J 7 bases; nucleotides not matched to a gene: 3. This CDR3 comprises 14 residues. In germline, CDR1 is WNHNN, CDR2 SYGVQD (reference sequence).

This rearrangement joins TRBV5-5 to TRBJ1-1, with 8 bases identical to TRBD1. The CDR3 spans 15 residues. Germline assignment: CDR1 SGHKS and CDR2 YYEKEE (reference sequence). With 3 bases clipped from V and 1 base from J, the junction kept 5 bases outside the gene matches. The CDR3 bases are TGTGCCAGCAGCTGGATTGGACAGGGGAACACTGAAGCTTTCTTT. This translates into CASSWIGQGNTEAFF.

This chain joins TRBV5-8 and TRBJ1-5, with D unresolved. This CDR3 comprises 13 residues. The V gene lost 3 bases and the J gene lost 9 bases, with 13 bases spanning the gap. Germline values: CDR1 SGHTS, CDR2 YDEGEE. DNA for the CDR3: TGTGCCAGCAGCTGGAGTGGCCTCGTGCCCCAGCATTTT. It is translated as CASSWSGLVPQHF.

V is TRBV5-1 and J is TRBJ2-1; 9 bases agree with TRBD2. The germline gives CDR1 SGHRS, CDR2 YFSETQ. This CDR3 contains 15 residues. J was trimmed by 5 bases and V by 4 bases; bases with no gene match: 7. CDR3 in amino acids: CASSPTSGYNNEQFF. The CDR3 DNA follows: TGCGCCAGCAGCCCGACTAGCGGATATAACAATGAGCAGTTCTTC.

This chain uses TRBV3-1 (or the pseudogene TRBV3-2) with TRBJ1-1, with D possibly TRBD1 on 5 matching bases. Germline loops: CDR1 LGHDT, CDR2 YNNKEL (reference sequence). Trimming cost V 4 bases and J 4 bases, with 13 bases left between them. The length of the CDR3 is 14 residues. CDR3: CASSPSTGSTEAFF. In DNA form, the CDR3 reads TGTGCCAGCAGCCCGTCCACAGGTAGCACTGAAGCTTTCTTT.

The chain combines TRBV10-1 with TRBJ1-2; TRBD1 aligns across 7 bases. This CDR3 is 13 amino acids long. Unmatched junction bases numbered 3, after V lost 3 bases and J lost 5 bases. Germline V gene lookup returns CDR1 WNHNN and CDR2 SYGVQD (reference sequence). The CDR3 nucleotides are TGCGCCAGCAGTGAATCACAGGGGTATGGCTACACCTTC. As protein: CASSESQGYGYTF.

V gene TRBV5-1 combines with J gene TRBJ2-3; a possible D gene is TRBD1 (5 bases). Trimming took 0 bases from V and 6 from J, leaving 14 bases between them. Germline V gives CDR1 SGHRS, CDR2 YFSETQ. The CDR3 has 15 residues. The CDR3 DNA is TGCGCCAGCAGCTTGGCCCAGGGATCACAGGATACGCAGTATTTT. Amino acid sequence: CASSLAQGSQDTQYF.

This clone was observed once. This rearrangement joins TRBV3-1 (or the pseudogene TRBV3-2) to TRBJ2-3; D not certain. CDR1 and CDR2 from the germline V gene are LGHDT and YNNKEL (reference sequence). V lost 2 bases to trimming and J lost 6 bases, with 9 bases between them. The CDR3 consists of 13 residues. CDR3 residues: CASSQTLRDTQYF. DNA for the CDR3: TGTGCCAGCAGCCAAACCCTGAGGGATACGCAGTATTTT.

This rearrangement joins TRBV5-8 to TRBJ1-5; D perhaps matches TRBD1 (5 bases). Trimming took off 2 bases at V and 3 bases at J, with 12 bases between the two ends. The CDR3 covers 15 residues. CDR1 SGHTS and CDR2 YDEGEE come from the germline V gene. CDR3: CASSFGTGHNQPQHF. The CDR3 DNA is TGTGCCAGCAGCTTCGGTACAGGACACAATCAGCCCCAGCATTTT. Based on the CDR3 plus reference TRBV5-8 and TRBJ1-5, the full variable domain is EAGVTQSPTHLIKTRGQQATLRCSPISGHTSVYWYQQALGLGLQFLLWYDEGEERNRGNFPPRFSGRQFPNYSSELNVNALELEDSALYLCASSFGTGHNQPQHFGDGTRLSIL.

The rearrangement joins TRBV28 to TRBJ1-2; TRBD1 matches at 8 bases. Looked up from germline, CDR1 is MDHEN and CDR2 is SYDVKM. Trimming cost V 3 bases and J 8 bases; bases outside gene matches: 5. This CDR3 comprises 13 residues. The CDR3 DNA follows: TGTGCCAGCAGTTTCCTTCAGGGGGCCGGCTACACCTTC. Its translation: CASSFLQGAGYTF.

The chain recombines TRBV10-3 with TRBJ2-1; 13 bases agree with TRBD2. There are 17 residues in the CDR3. J gave up 9 bases and V 4 bases, and 12 bases lay outside the gene matches. The germline V gene encodes CDR1 ENHRY and CDR2 SYGVKD. CDR3 nucleotides: TGTGCCATCAGTGCCCCGTCCACTAGCGGGGGGGCTGGTGAGCAGTTCTTC. Its translation: CAISAPSTSGGAGEQFF.

This clone has only one observation. The chain links TRBV24-1 to TRBJ2-3, with 7 bases fitting TRBD2. V gave up 9 bases and J gave up 5 bases; unmatched junction bases: 4. The CDR3 length is 12 residues. Germline V gene lookup returns CDR1 KGHDR and CDR2 SFDVKD. The CDR3 coding sequence is TGTGCCACCTCTGGGACTAAAGATACGCAGTATTTT. It yields the protein CATSGTKDTQYF.

Notes on this clone: A read error may account for a junction end that differs from germline. The chain joins TRBV6-6 to TRBJ2-1, with 13 bases aligning to TRBD2. CDR3 length: 14 residues. Germline CDR1 reads MNHNY; CDR2 reads SVGAGI (reference sequence). The DNA of the CDR3 is TGTGCCAGCAGTTACCCCACTAGCGGGGGGGCCGGGGTCTTC. Protein: CASSYPTSGGAGVF.

The chain joins TRBV7-3 to TRBJ2-3, with a weak D call TRBD1 (6 bases). Germline values: CDR1 SGHTA, CDR2 FQGTGA. This CDR3 is 15 amino acids long. The V end lost 4 bases, the J end lost 2 bases, and 13 bases lay between the germline ends. The CDR3 sequence is CASSSSGQNTDTQYF. CDR3 bases: TGTGCCAGCAGCTCCTCCGGACAGAACACAGATACGCAGTATTTT. Full variable domain (remainder filled in from reference TRBV7-3 and TRBJ2-3): GAGVSQTPSNKVTEKGKYVELRCDPISGHTALYWYRQSLGQGPEFLIYFQGTGAADDSGLPNDRFFAVRPEGSVSTLKIQRTERGDSAVYLCASSSSGQNTDTQYFGPGTRLTVL.

The rearrangement uses TRBV5-1 and TRBJ1-1; 7 bases are a match to TRBD1. CDR1 and CDR2 (germline): SGHRS, YFSETQ. V was pared by 4 bases and J by 2 bases, with 11 bases of the junction left unmatched. There are 16 residues in the CDR3. CDR3 sequence: CASSPNPDRLNTEAFF. The CDR3 nucleotides read TGCGCCAGCAGCCCCAATCCGGACAGGCTCAACACTGAAGCTTTCTTT.